This T cell receptor (beta chain) was sequenced for a study of beta chain features in type 1 diabetes. Study outcomes and limitations: The analysis here could not establish whether HLA type shapes TCRB rearrangement.

Each donor gave one heparinised blood draw averaging about 116 mL. Sorting that relied on CD45RO/CCR7/CD25/CD127/CD95/CD27 yielded CD4+ naive, central memory, regulatory and stem cell-like memory cells. Looked up from germline, CDR1 is SGHTA and CDR2 is FQGNSA. V dropped 5 bases and J dropped 3; count of bases not matched to a gene: 10. This CDR3 contains 15 residues. Expressed TCRB transcripts were sequenced, since all the RNA that had been isolated was reverse transcribed. Clones were read by immunoSEQ multiplex PCR, and TCRdb kept only the in-frame ones, dropping some. The sample shows about 620,000 clones, around 16% of them seen only once. This clone has a handful of counts. Its antigen remains unidentified.

The chain uses TRBV7-2 and TRBJ2-7; 7 bases line up with TRBD2. Material for sequencing was naive CD4+ T cells from blood. This TCR was sampled from a young man in good health. For the CDR3, the DNA is TGTGCCAGCAGCCTCCGACTAGCTCCAAACTACGAGCAGTACTTC. This sequence encodes CASSLRLAPNYEQYF.